This T cell receptor (beta chain) was captured in a study of patients and donors after allogeneic stem cell transplantation. TCRdb re-called the RT-PCR reads with MiXCR, one entry per CDR3 protein. The sample lists about 87,000 distinct CDR3 sequences; approximately 5% were seen once. This clonotype was seen repeatedly, ten times or more. The germline V and J ends were trimmed by 5 bases and 1 base, with 10 bases remaining between them. From germline, CDR1 is SGHTA and CDR2 FQGNSA. CDR3 length: 14 amino acids. The TCR sequence derives from a human donor who was either an allogeneic HSCT recipient or a stem cell or donor lymphocyte infusion donor (not recorded which). It is not recorded whose cells these are; they may come from a transplant donor. Material: blood, either unsorted or a sorted T cell fraction (not recorded which). The genes are TRBV7-2 and TRBJ2-3, with D unclear. Written as DNA, the CDR3 is TGTGCCAGCAGCCCCCTGAGGCGCACAGATACGCAGTATTTT. As protein: CASSPLRRTDTQYF. The full variable domain, in which reference TRBV7-2 and TRBJ2-3 provide the parts outside the CDR3, is GAGVSQSPSNKVTEKGKDVELRCDPISGHTALYWYRQSLGQGLEFLIYFQGNSAPDKSGLPSDRFSAERTGGSVSTLTIQRTQQEDSAVYLCASSPLRRTDTQYFGPGTRLTVL.